Following are 28 T cell receptor beta chains from one sample sequenced in a study of blood T cell repertoires in COVID-19. Profiled with immunoSEQ multiplex PCR; TCRdb holds only in-frame clones, not every one. The sample has fewer than 250,000 clones; around 82% are singletons. What was sequenced was PBMCs or T cells enriched from blood (not recorded which). The receptors shown here come from a woman in her forties or fifties who had been exposed to COVID-19.

The V gene is TRBV7-9, the J gene TRBJ2-7; D is uncertain. This CDR3 comprises 12 residues. The germline V gene encodes CDR1 SEHNR and CDR2 FQNEAQ (reference sequence). Trimming left V 1 base short and J 9 bases short, with 10 bases between. The CDR3 nucleotides are TGTGCCAGCAGCTTAGAATTCTCCGGGCAGTACTTC. This gives the protein CASSLEFSGQYF.

This clone appeared a few times. J is TRBJ2-1 and V is TRBV16; D might be TRBD1 (6 bases). Per germline, CDR1 KGHSY and CDR2 FQNENV. V was pared by 0 bases and J by 7 bases, with 13 bases between. This CDR3 has 15 residues. The CDR3 spells CASSQSFDRTNEQFF. DNA of the CDR3: TGTGCCAGCAGCCAATCTTTTGACAGGACGAATGAGCAGTTCTTC.

This chain links TRBV30 with TRBJ1-4; D perhaps matches TRBD1 (5 bases). The CDR3 length is 17 residues. Germline-derived CDR1 and CDR2 are GTSNPN and SVGIG (reference sequence). V lost 3 bases and J 0 bases, leaving 17 bases between the germline ends. CDR3 sequence (DNA): TGTGCCTGGAGCGGCAGCAGGGTACCTGCAACTAATGAAAAACTGTTTTTT. It encodes CAWSGSRVPATNEKLFF.

The rearrangement links TRBV7-9 to TRBJ1-6; D is unresolved. V dropped 1 base and J dropped 11 bases, with 9 bases sitting between them. This CDR3 region has 13 residues. The germline CDR1 and CDR2 sequences are SEHNR and FQNEAQ (reference sequence). The CDR3 sequence: CASSLVGAAPLHF. For the CDR3, the DNA is TGTGCCAGCAGCTTAGTGGGCGCCGCACCCCTCCACTTT.

Comment on this clone: The sample has other DNA sequences that encode this CDR3 too. The chain carries TRBV18 and TRBJ2-2, with a weak D call TRBD1 (6 bases). The CDR3 sequence is 15 residues long. Germline V gives CDR1 KGHSH, CDR2 LQKENI. V was shortened by 6 bases and J by 5 bases, with 16 bases between the two germline ends. The CDR3 DNA reads as TGTGCCAGCTCTCCTGGACAGCCTGGTACCGGGGAGCTGTTTTTT. It translates to CASSPGQPGTGELFF.

This clone showed up just once. Other DNA sequences in this sample translate to the same CDR3. J is TRBJ1-1 and V is TRBV9, with a tentative D call TRBD1 (5 bases). CDR3 size: 13 residues. Trimming stripped 2 bases from V and 4 bases from J, with 9 bases between. Germline CDR1 SGDLS, CDR2 YYNGEE. As DNA, the CDR3 is TGTGCCAGCAGCGTGGGGCAGGGCACTGAAGCTTTCTTT. Translating it yields CASSVGQGTEAFF.

This clone was counted a few times. This chain connects TRBV4-1 to TRBJ2-7; 7 nucleotides line up with TRBD1. Per germline, CDR1 MGHRA and CDR2 YSYEKL. With V trimmed by 4 bases and J by 4 bases, 16 bases remained unmatched. This CDR3 is built from 17 residues. The DNA of the CDR3 is TGCGCCAGCAGCCCCTCTTTTCGGGACAGCTCTCATTACGAGCAGTACTTC. Encoded protein: CASSPSFRDSSHYEQYF.

The table lists this clone with a count of one. The genes are TRBV5-4 and TRBJ1-5; D not certain. The ends were cut back, 0 bases at V and 0 bases at J, with 13 bases in the middle. CDR3 length equals 17 residues. CDR1 and CDR2 (germline): SGHNT, YYREEE (reference sequence). This chain's CDR3 is CASSLGRARGSNQPQHF. The CDR3 DNA reads TGTGCCAGCAGCTTGGGGCGGGCACGCGGTAGCAATCAGCCCCAGCATTTT. Variable domain in full (rest from reference TRBV5-4 and TRBJ1-5): ETGVTQSPTHLIKTRGQQVTLRCSSQSGHNTVSWYQQALGQGPQFIFQYYREEENGRGNFPPRFSGLQFPNYSSELNVNALELDDSALYLCASSLGRARGSNQPQHFGDGTRLSIL.

The V and J genes are TRBV5-4 and TRBJ2-5, with D perhaps matching TRBD2 (7 bases). Trimming took 5 bases from V and 3 from J, leaving 17 bases between them. CDR1 is SGHNT and CDR2 is YYREEE in the germline V gene (reference sequence). The CDR3 has 15 residues. CDR3 protein: CASRGGTREEETQYF. As DNA, the CDR3 is TGTGCCAGCAGGGGGGGGACACGTGAAGAAGAGACCCAGTACTTC.

Of note for this clone: One junction end disagrees with the germline gene, perhaps due to a read error. The chain couples TRBV2 to TRBJ1-4; TRBD1 agrees at 10 bases. This CDR3 spans 16 amino acids. The germline V gene encodes CDR1 SNHLY and CDR2 FYNNEI. CDR3 sequence: CASSEGQGVTNEKLFF. CDR3 nucleotide sequence: TGTGCCAGCAGCGAAGGACAGGGGGTAACTAATGAAAAACTGTTTTTT.

The CDR3 protein is CASSQAWDRQETQYF. In nucleotides, the CDR3 is TGCGCCAGCAGCCAAGCCTGGGACAGGCAAGAGACCCAGTACTTC. This chain uses TRBV4-3 with TRBJ2-5; 8 nucleotides match TRBD1. Germline CDR1 is LGHNA and CDR2 is YSLEER. Unmatched junction bases numbered 3, after V lost 1 base and J lost 2 bases. CDR3 length: 15 residues.

The rearrangement links TRBV19 to TRBJ2-5, with 8 bases matching TRBD2. V shed 4 bases, J shed 4 bases, and the junction held 5 bases outside the gene matches. Looked up from germline, CDR1 is LNHDA and CDR2 is SQIVND (reference sequence). The length of the CDR3 is 14 residues. The CDR3 here is CASSRTAGGETQYF. DNA of the CDR3: TGTGCCAGTAGTAGGACCGCGGGGGGAGAGACCCAGTACTTC.

This clone has more than one count but fewer than ten. J is TRBJ1-3 and V is TRBV7-2, with 7 positions matching TRBD1. The CDR3 covers 18 residues. After removal of 6 bases from V and 0 bases from J, the junction contained 14 bases not matched to a gene. CDR1 and CDR2 (germline): SGHTA, FQGNSA. In DNA, the CDR3 is TGTGCCAGCAGTCATGACCGACAGGGACTTAGCTCTGGAAACACCATATATTTT. It specifies CASSHDRQGLSSGNTIYF. The full variable domain, rest sourced from reference TRBV7-2 and TRBJ1-3, is GAGVSQSPSNKVTEKGKDVELRCDPISGHTALYWYRQSLGQGLEFLIYFQGNSAPDKSGLPSDRFSAERTGGSVSTLTIQRTQQEDSAVYLCASSHDRQGLSSGNTIYFGEGSWLTVV.

The chain is built from TRBV30 and TRBJ1-1; no definite D call. CDR1 GTSNPN and CDR2 SVGIG come from the germline V gene (reference sequence). Trimming shortened V by 0 bases and J by 6 bases, and 14 bases separated the two germline ends. This CDR3 is built from 14 residues. The CDR3 spells CAWSVPRRRAEAFF. CDR3 nucleotide sequence: TGTGCCTGGAGTGTACCCCGGAGGAGGGCTGAAGCTTTCTTT. The entire variable domain, with the rest obtained from reference TRBV30 and TRBJ1-1, is as follows: SQTIHQWPATLVQPVGSPLSLECTVEGTSNPNLYWYRQAAGRGLQLLFYSVGIGQISSEVPQNLSASRPQDRQFILSSKKLLLSDSGFYLCAWSVPRRRAEAFFGQGTRLTVV.

V usage is TRBV28 and J usage is TRBJ1-2; TRBD1 matches at 11 bases. V was clipped by 3 bases and J by 3 bases; unmatched bases: 6. CDR3 length equals 16 residues. CDR1 is MDHEN, CDR2 SYDVKM, per germline. CDR3 in DNA: TGTGCCAGCAGTTTCCTAGGACAGGGGGCAGACTATGGCTACACCTTC. It specifies CASSFLGQGADYGYTF.

This clone has more than one count but fewer than ten. The V and J genes are TRBV7-2 and TRBJ2-7; the D is unclear. The CDR3 is made up of 12 amino acids. Germline CDR1 and CDR2: SGHTA and FQGNSA. Trimming shortened V by 0 bases and J by 5 bases, and 5 bases separated the two germline ends. The CDR3 DNA reads TGTGCCAGCAGCTTAGCCTCAGACGAGCAGTACTTC. This sequence encodes CASSLASDEQYF.

In this sample, this clone turned up once. The gene calls are TRBV15 and TRBJ2-5; D not resolved. This CDR3 has 13 residues. V was clipped by 0 bases and J by 4 bases, with 6 bases between them. The germline V gene has CDR1 LNHNV and CDR2 YYDKDF (reference sequence). CDR3 sequence: CATSREARETQYF. Written as DNA, the CDR3 is TGTGCCACCAGCAGAGAAGCTAGAGAGACCCAGTACTTC.

The V call is TRBV12-5, the J call TRBJ1-3, with a tentative D call TRBD1 (5 bases). Germline CDR1 LGHNT, CDR2 FRNRAP. This CDR3 has 13 amino acids. CDR3 nucleotide sequence: TGTGCCACCAAGACAGAGTCTGGAAACACCATATATTTT. It translates to CATKTESGNTIYF.

This clone has just a few counts. The chain has TRBV12-3 or TRBV12-4 and TRBJ1-1; perhaps TRBD1 as D (6 bases). This CDR3 comprises 13 residues. Trimming shortened V by 2 bases and J by 6 bases, and 10 bases separated the two germline ends. The CDR3 spells CASSLKQGAEAFF. The DNA for the CDR3 is TGTGCCAGCAGTTTAAAACAGGGCGCTGAAGCTTTCTTT.

V is TRBV2 and J is TRBJ1-2, with TRBD1 identical over 7 bases. Germline V lookup: CDR1 SNHLY, CDR2 FYNNEI. The CDR3 covers 15 residues. V was pared by 6 bases and J by 0 bases, with 7 bases of the junction left unmatched. This chain's CDR3 is CASRGTESPNYGYTF. Here the CDR3 DNA reads TGTGCCAGCAGGGGGACAGAAAGTCCTAACTATGGCTACACCTTC. Based on the CDR3 plus reference TRBV2 and TRBJ1-2, the full variable domain is EPEVTQTPSHQVTQMGQEVILRCVPISNHLYFYWYRQILGQKVEFLVSFYNNEISEKSEIFDDQFSVERPDGSNFTLKIRSTKLEDSAMYFCASRGTESPNYGYTFGSGTRLTVV.

This clone was detected only a few times. The V gene is TRBV3-1 (or the pseudogene TRBV3-2), the J gene TRBJ1-1; weak D call: TRBD1 (5 bases). This CDR3 comprises 11 residues. V dropped 2 bases and J dropped 11 bases, with 9 bases sitting between them. CDR1 is LGHDT, CDR2 YNNKEL, per germline (reference sequence). CDR3 loop: CASSQQGSAFF. For the CDR3, the DNA is TGTGCCAGCAGCCAACAGGGATCGGCTTTCTTT.

Points on this clone: Other DNA sequences of this sample code for an identical CDR3. The chain combines TRBV5-4 with TRBJ2-7, with TRBD1 identical over 8 bases. Trimming cost V 0 bases and J 6 bases; bases outside gene matches: 8. The CDR3 runs to 15 residues. Germline values: CDR1 SGHNT, CDR2 YYREEE (reference sequence). CDR3 sequence (DNA): TGTGCCAGCAGCTTGGTAGGGCAGGGGGCCTCCGAGCAGTACTTC. Its protein product is CASSLVGQGASEQYF.

CDR3 in DNA: TGTGCCAGCTCACCACCTGACGGAGGGAACACCATATATTTT. This translates into CASSPPDGGNTIYF. V and J are TRBV18 and TRBJ1-3; D unresolved. This CDR3 spans 14 amino acids. V was trimmed by 0 bases and J by 7 bases, leaving 10 bases between them. The germline CDR1 and CDR2 sequences are KGHSH and LQKENI.

The V call is TRBV7-2, the J call TRBJ2-3; possibly TRBD2 for D (6 bases). The CDR3 totals 16 residues. Germline V gives CDR1 SGHTA, CDR2 FQGNSA. Trimming shortened V by 3 bases and J by 0 bases, and 13 bases separated the two germline ends. The chain's CDR3 is CASSFLGGVSTDTQYF. CDR3 coding DNA: TGTGCCAGCAGCTTTCTGGGCGGGGTCAGCACAGATACGCAGTATTTT.

This chain links TRBV27 with TRBJ1-4; D is uncertain. The CDR3 loop spans 14 amino acids. V lost 0 bases and J lost 8, with 10 bases in between. In germline, CDR1 is MNHEY, CDR2 SMNVEV (reference sequence). The CDR3 DNA sequence: TGTGCCAGCAGTTTATCTGGAGGAGGAGAAAAACTGTTTTTT. It specifies CASSLSGGGEKLFF.

The J gene is TRBJ1-5, the V gene TRBV28; 8 bases are shared with TRBD1. V dropped 6 bases and J dropped 6; count of bases not matched to a gene: 10. Germline CDR1 is MDHEN and CDR2 is SYDVKM. This CDR3 region has 15 residues. The CDR3 region has the DNA TGTGCCAGCAGACAGACAGGGGCAAAGAGTCAGCCCCAGCATTTT. As protein: CASRQTGAKSQPQHF. The variable domain in full, with the rest retrieved from reference TRBV28 and TRBJ1-5, is DVKVTQSSRYLVKRTGEKVFLECVQDMDHENMFWYRQDPGLGLRLIYFSYDVKMKEKGDIPEGYSVSREKKERFSLILESASTNQTSMYLCASRQTGAKSQPQHFGDGTRLSIL.

This chain connects TRBV18 to TRBJ1-6; possible D gene TRBD1, 5 bases. V dropped 6 bases and J dropped 8 bases, with 11 bases sitting between them. This CDR3 contains 13 residues. The V gene's germline CDR1 is KGHSH and CDR2 LQKENI. The CDR3: CASSLGVDSPLHF. The CDR3 nucleotides are TGTGCCAGCTCCCTAGGGGTCGATTCACCCCTCCACTTT.

The chain combines TRBV5-8 with TRBJ1-6; D remains ambiguous. The CDR3 sequence is 16 residues long. Trimming took 1 base from V and 7 from J, leaving 15 bases between them. Germline CDR1 is SGHTS and CDR2 is YDEGEE. The CDR3 loop is CASSLIPWAVNSPLHF. For the CDR3, the DNA is TGTGCCAGCAGCTTGATACCATGGGCAGTGAATTCACCCCTCCACTTT.